Included here is one T cell receptor beta chain sequence, with context. The antigen is unknown. MiXCR was run by TCRdb on the 5' RACE reads, yielding one entry per CDR3 protein. The sample includes hundreds of thousands of distinct CDR3 sequences, about 24% of them seen just once. This entry belongs to a study of identical twins. This CDR3 is 13 amino acids long. Trimming pared 7 bases from V and 4 bases from J, leaving 11 bases between. Per the germline V gene, CDR1 is SNHLY and CDR2 is FYNNEI. Study-level findings and limits: Twin-shared out-of-frame alpha sequences were enriched for low generation probability.

These data were also reused for a study on T cells expressing NK-cell markers. That investigation notes: Also leading the CD3+CD56-NKG2C+ fraction in a handful of donors were these clonotypes.

The sample taken for sequencing was CD4+ T cells sorted from blood. This sequence originates from a woman between 18 and 30 years old in good health. The rearrangement joins TRBV2 to TRBJ2-1; the D gene is possibly TRBD2 (7 bases). This CDR3 reads CASNRGGYNEQFF. The CDR3 DNA is TGTGCCAGCAATAGGGGGGGATACAATGAGCAGTTCTTC.